These 6 T cell receptor beta chains originate from one sample sequenced in a study of spatial heterogeneity in lung cancer. TCRdb independently ran MiXCR on the 5' RACE reads; one entry per CDR3 protein. The data show about 120,000 distinct CDR3 sequences, over 9% seen once. Time point described: blood at routine non-recurrence follow-up after resection. Tumor, nontumor lung or frozen PBMC supplied whole RNA that was sequenced unsorted. The sequences come from PBMCs, collected at follow-up. These receptors came from a male donor with early-stage non-small cell lung cancer.

As regards this clonotype: This could be a read error, since a much larger clone is one nucleotide away. V gene TRBV29-1 combines with J gene TRBJ2-7, with a tentative D call TRBD1 (6 bases). The CDR3 loop spans 13 amino acids. Germline V CDR1 and CDR2: SQVTM, ANQGSEA. CDR3 bases: TGCAGCGTTTATAGGACAGACCCCTACGTGCAGTACTTC. Translated: CSVYRTDPYVQYF.

This clonotype was seen a few times. The rearrangement joins TRBV6-4 to TRBJ1-2; 8 nucleotides match TRBD1. This CDR3 is built from 17 residues. Germline-derived CDR1 and CDR2 are MRHNA and SNTAGT. V shed 7 bases, J shed 5 bases, and the junction held 18 bases outside the gene matches. CDR3 region: CASTLLGQGAKGYGYTF. The CDR3 DNA is TGTGCCAGCACACTTCTTGGGCAGGGGGCAAAAGGATATGGCTACACCTTC.

The rearrangement uses TRBV11-2 and TRBJ2-5; the match to TRBD1 covers 9 bases. CDR3 size: 15 residues. V trimming: 1 base; J trimming: 6 bases; junction bases outside the gene matches: 6. CDR1 and CDR2 (germline): SGHAT, FQNNGV. The CDR3 protein is CASSLGPGQGKTQYF. CDR3 bases: TGTGCCAGCAGCTTAGGACCCGGACAGGGGAAGACCCAGTACTTC.

The chain carries TRBV5-6 and TRBJ2-7; the match to TRBD1 covers 9 bases. V shed 4 bases and J 6 bases; nucleotides not matched to a gene: 5. This CDR3 has 13 residues. Germline CDR1 reads SGHDT; CDR2 reads YYEEEE. The CDR3 loop reads CASSPGTGFEQYF. CDR3 nucleotide sequence: TGTGCCAGCAGCCCCGGGACAGGGTTCGAGCAGTACTTC.

This clonotype was seen a few times. The chain employs TRBV28 and TRBJ1-5; D is unclear. The CDR3 contains 14 residues. CDR1 and CDR2 from the germline V gene are MDHEN and SYDVKM. The V gene lost 6 bases and the J gene lost 7 bases, with 16 bases spanning the gap. DNA of the CDR3: TGTGCCAGCAGAAAGGGCGGTGGCGGACAGCCCCAGCATTTT. This encodes CASRKGGGGQPQHF.

This clonotype was recorded many times. This chain links TRBV11-2 with TRBJ2-3; D gene unclear. V was cut by 4 bases and J by 4 bases, with 24 bases left in between. The CDR3 has 18 amino acids. Per the germline V gene, CDR1 is SGHAT and CDR2 is FQNNGV. CDR3 coding DNA: TGTGCCAGCAGCTCCCGACCCCCCAGCGCGACCCCCCCAGATACGCAGTATTTT. Amino acid sequence: CASSSRPPSATPPDTQYF.